These 26 T cell receptor beta chains were sequenced from one sample in a study of control samples from healthy donors and cancer patients. Measured with immunoSEQ multiplex PCR; TCRdb has only the in-frame clones, and not every one. The sample has about 120,000 clones, about 93% seen once; the top ten hold 1.5% to 2%. The specimen sequenced was PBMCs. These TCRs come from a man aged 50 or older with head and neck cancer.

This chain uses TRBV29-1 with TRBJ1-5; 10 nucleotides match TRBD1. The trim removed 6 bases at V and 7 bases at J, leaving 6 bases unmatched. The CDR3 has 13 amino acids. Germline values: CDR1 SQVTM, CDR2 ANQGSEA. CDR3 region: CSVGDRGGQPQHF. The CDR3 nucleotides are TGCAGCGTGGGGGACAGGGGCGGGCAGCCCCAGCATTTT.

The rearrangement uses TRBV6-2 or TRBV6-3 and TRBJ2-7; 7 positions match TRBD2. There are 17 residues in the CDR3. V shed 6 bases and J 1 base; nucleotides not matched to a gene: 15. In germline, CDR1 is MNHEY, CDR2 SVGEGT. Here the CDR3 DNA reads TGTGCCAGCAGCCTCACACCCCTTGGGGGGGGGTCCTACGAGCAGTACTTC. Residues: CASSLTPLGGGSYEQYF.

The chain uses TRBV19 and TRBJ2-1; TRBD1 or TRBD2 may be the D gene (5 bases each). CDR1 is LNHDA, CDR2 SQIVND, per germline (reference sequence). The V end was cut by 4 bases, the J end by 5 bases, with 24 bases between. The CDR3 covers 18 residues. CDR3 region: CASSKGMGTPRGNNEQFF. The DNA of the CDR3 is TGTGCCAGTAGTAAGGGGATGGGGACCCCTAGGGGAAACAATGAGCAGTTCTTC.

For the CDR3, the DNA is TGTGCCACCAGCAGGGACAGGGGGAAGTCCATGAACACTGAAGCTTTCTTT. As protein: CATSRDRGKSMNTEAFF. The V gene is TRBV15, the J gene TRBJ1-1; 10 nucleotides agree with TRBD1. The trim removed 3 bases at V and 0 bases at J, leaving 7 bases unmatched. The CDR3 consists of 17 residues. CDR1 is LNHNV and CDR2 is YYDKDF in the germline V gene (reference sequence).

The chain carries TRBV29-1 and TRBJ2-5, with 9 positions matching TRBD2. V lost 1 base, J lost 5 bases, and 11 bases stayed unmatched. This CDR3 region has 16 residues. Germline V CDR1 and CDR2: SQVTM, ANQGSEA. The CDR3 DNA is TGCAGCGTTGAAGTCTACTTAGCGGGGGTTGGGGAGACCCAGTACTTC. Amino acids: CSVEVYLAGVGETQYF.

This clone has a handful of counts. J is TRBJ2-7 and V is TRBV12-3 or TRBV12-4, with D hard to call. CDR3 length: 12 amino acids. V lost 8 bases, J lost 6 bases, and 14 bases lay in between. CDR3 coding DNA: TGTGCCAGCTCTACCCTCCCCGGCGAGCAGTACTTC. Encoded protein: CASSTLPGEQYF.

This sequence joins TRBV7-2 and TRBJ1-1; D is possibly TRBD1 (5 bases). Germline values: CDR1 SGHTA, CDR2 FQGNSA. Trimming left V 3 bases short and J 1 base short, with 9 bases between. CDR3 length: 14 residues. The CDR3 protein is CASSFQGQNTEAFF. CDR3 nucleotides: TGTGCCAGCAGCTTTCAGGGCCAGAACACTGAAGCTTTCTTT.

The chain uses TRBV3-1 (or the pseudogene TRBV3-2) and TRBJ2-1; the match to TRBD1 covers 7 bases. CDR1 and CDR2 (germline): LGHDT, YNNKEL (reference sequence). V lost 1 base, J lost 4 bases, and 4 bases stayed unmatched. The CDR3 runs to 15 residues. CDR3 nucleotides: TGTGCCAGCAGCCAAGGGACAGGCGAATACAATGAGCAGTTCTTC. Its translation is CASSQGTGEYNEQFF.

The genes are TRBV19 and TRBJ2-7, with TRBD2 identical over 7 bases. This CDR3 has 14 amino acids. Looked up from germline, CDR1 is LNHDA and CDR2 is SQIVND (reference sequence). Trimming took 5 bases from V and 3 from J; bases not matched to a gene: 7. The CDR3 DNA reads TGTGCCAGTAGTCTAGCGGTGACAAACTACGAGCAGTACTTC. The encoded protein is CASSLAVTNYEQYF. The full variable domain, with the rest looked up from reference TRBV19 and TRBJ2-7, is DGGITQSPKYLFRKEGQNVTLSCEQNLNHDAMYWYRQDPGQGLRLIYYSQIVNDFQKGDIAEGYSVSREKKESFPLTVTSAQKNPTAFYLCASSLAVTNYEQYFGPGTRLTVT.

The gene calls are TRBV6-1 and TRBJ1-6, with no clear D. This CDR3 is 19 amino acids long. The germline V gene has CDR1 MNHNS and CDR2 SASEGT. Trimming shortened V by 0 bases and J by 0 bases, and 15 bases separated the two germline ends. In DNA form, the CDR3 reads TGTGCCAGCAGTGAAGCGCCCCCCTTGCTCCTCTCCTATAATTCACCCCTCCACTTT. Protein: CASSEAPPLLLSYNSPLHF.

The chain links TRBV6-5 to TRBJ1-1, with D perhaps matching TRBD1 (5 bases). Germline V gene data show CDR1 as MNHEY and CDR2 as SVGAGI. The ends were cut back, 5 bases at V and 5 bases at J, with 12 bases in the middle. This CDR3 is 13 amino acids long. DNA of the CDR3: TGTGCCAGCAGTAGACAGACGGGGACTGAAGCTTTCTTT. Encoded protein: CASSRQTGTEAFF.

The DNA of the CDR3 is TGTGCCAGCAGTGAAGATCCAAGACAGAACCTCCACTTT. This codes for CASSEDPRQNLHF. The rearrangement joins TRBV6-1 to TRBJ1-6, with a weak D call TRBD1 (5 bases). Germline assignment: CDR1 MNHNS and CDR2 SASEGT. The CDR3 runs to 13 residues. Between the trimmed V and J ends, which lost 1 base and 15 bases, there was a span of 13 bases.

V and J are TRBV5-8 and TRBJ1-4; a possible D gene is TRBD1 (5 bases). The V end lost 5 bases, the J end lost 0 bases, and 11 bases lay between the germline ends. This CDR3 has 15 amino acids. The germline V gene encodes CDR1 SGHTS and CDR2 YDEGEE. This CDR3 is CASRWGRTTNEKLFF. The CDR3 DNA follows: TGTGCCAGCAGGTGGGGACGGACAACTAATGAAAAACTGTTTTTT.

The V and J genes are TRBV21-1 and TRBJ2-7; TRBD2, the table's D call, lacks a check against the DNA. TRBV21-1 is described as a pseudogene. CDR3 length equals 13 residues. The chain's CDR3 is CPTRAGNSYEQYF. The CDR3 DNA is TGTCCAACTCGGGCGGGGAACTCCTACGAGCAGTACTTC.

The chain carries TRBV4-3 and TRBJ2-2, with TRBD1 matching over 7 bases. The CDR3 has 16 amino acids. Trimming removed 4 bases from V and 3 bases from J; junction bases left unmatched: 8. Per the germline V gene, CDR1 is LGHNA and CDR2 is YSLEER. In DNA, the CDR3 is TGCGCCAGCAGCCGAGCGGACAGGTGGGACACCGGGGAGCTGTTTTTT. Translation gives CASSRADRWDTGELFF.

This clone was detected once. This chain uses TRBV5-1 with TRBJ2-7, with 7 bases fitting TRBD1. Germline V lookup: CDR1 SGHRS, CDR2 YFSETQ. The CDR3 consists of 16 residues. V gave up 4 bases and J gave up 2 bases; unmatched junction bases: 12. CDR3 sequence reads: CASSPIPDRLTYEQYF. For the CDR3, the DNA is TGCGCCAGCAGCCCCATCCCGGACAGGCTGACCTACGAGCAGTACTTC.

Notes on this clone: The same CDR3 arises from other DNA sequences in this sample as well. The J gene is TRBJ2-5, the V gene TRBV18; possibly TRBD1 or TRBD2 for D (6 bases each). Germline-derived CDR1 and CDR2 are KGHSH and LQKENI. V lost 3 bases and J 2 bases, leaving 10 bases between the germline ends. The CDR3 consists of 14 residues. CDR3 nucleotides: TGTGCCAGCTCACCTCGGAGGGGGCAAGAGACCCAGTACTTC. Protein: CASSPRRGQETQYF.

This sequence joins TRBV5-1 and TRBJ2-5, with D perhaps matching TRBD1 (6 bases). The CDR3 spans 14 residues. The ends were cut back, 7 bases at V and 5 bases at J, with 18 bases in the middle. Germline V lookup: CDR1 SGHRS, CDR2 YFSETQ. CDR3 sequence (DNA): TGCGCCAGCGGTGGGGGACACACCCGGGAGACCCAGTACTTC. This gives the protein CASGGGHTRETQYF.

CDR3 nucleotides: TGTGCCAGCAGCTTAACAGATACGCAGTATTTT. The encoded protein is CASSLTDTQYF. This chain uses TRBV7-9 with TRBJ2-3, with unresolved D. The CDR3 contains 11 residues. The germline V gene has CDR1 SEHNR and CDR2 FQNEAQ (reference sequence). Trimming left V 2 bases short and J 3 bases short, with 0 bases between.

This sequence joins TRBV12-5 and TRBJ1-5; D remains unclear. Germline V gene data show CDR1 as LGHNT and CDR2 as FRNRAP. V dropped 1 base and J dropped 7 bases, with 5 bases sitting between them. This CDR3 has 12 amino acids. The CDR3 coding sequence is TGTGCTAGTGGTTTGGCAGACCAGCCCCAGCATTTT. Protein product: CASGLADQPQHF.

This clone was recorded once. This rearrangement joins TRBV11-2 to TRBJ1-1, with 9 bases identical to TRBD1. This CDR3 comprises 15 residues. The junction had 16 bases not matched to a gene; V was cut back by 6 bases and J by 11 bases. CDR1 is SGHAT and CDR2 is FQNNGV in the germline V gene. The CDR3 reads CASSRTRDRVFFAFF. CDR3 DNA: TGTGCCAGCAGTCGTACCCGGGACAGGGTATTTTTTGCTTTCTTT.

V usage is TRBV30 and J usage is TRBJ2-7; 9 positions match TRBD1. V trimming: 4 bases; J trimming: 0 bases; junction bases outside the gene matches: 7. Germline lookup yields CDR1 GTSNPN and CDR2 SVGIG (reference sequence). This CDR3 is 15 amino acids long. In DNA, the CDR3 is TGTGCCTGGAAAGCCCGGGACAGGGCCTCCTACGAGCAGTACTTC. As protein: CAWKARDRASYEQYF.

The rearrangement links TRBV13 to TRBJ2-7, with D hard to call. Germline CDR1 reads PRHDT; CDR2 reads FYEKMQ (reference sequence). Trimming cost V 3 bases and J 7 bases, with 13 bases left between them. CDR3 length equals 13 residues. The CDR3 nucleotides are TGTGCCAGCAGCTTGCTAGGAGTGTATGAGCAGTACTTC. Encoded protein: CASSLLGVYEQYF.

This clone was detected once. This chain uses TRBV30 with TRBJ1-5; no firm D call. Germline V gene data show CDR1 as GTSNPN and CDR2 as SVGIG (reference sequence). This CDR3 has 13 amino acids. V was clipped by 2 bases and J by 3 bases, with 8 bases between them. Here the CDR3 reads CAWSPADNQPQHF. CDR3 DNA: TGTGCCTGGAGTCCCGCAGACAATCAGCCCCAGCATTTT. Filled out from reference TRBV30 and TRBJ1-5, the complete variable domain reads SQTIHQWPATLVQPVGSPLSLECTVEGTSNPNLYWYRQAAGRGLQLLFYSVGIGQISSEVPQNLSASRPQDRQFILSSKKLLLSDSGFYLCAWSPADNQPQHFGDGTRLSIL.

The sample holds a few counts of this clone. The V gene is TRBV28, the J gene TRBJ1-5; no definite D call. This CDR3 comprises 14 residues. V lost 3 bases, J lost 5 bases, and 11 bases lay in between. Germline V lookup: CDR1 MDHEN, CDR2 SYDVKM. CDR3 bases: TGTGCCAGCAGTTTCCGGACTTATCATCAGCCCCAGCATTTT. Encoded protein: CASSFRTYHQPQHF.

The V and J genes are TRBV6-6 and TRBJ2-7; D is unresolved. The CDR3 runs 15 residues. CDR1 is MNHNY and CDR2 is SVGAGI in the germline V gene (reference sequence). V shed 3 bases and J shed 5 bases, with 17 bases lying between them. The CDR3 DNA sequence: TGTGCCAGCAGTTATAGTACTCTCTCAACGGACGAGCAGTACTTC. Protein product: CASSYSTLSTDEQYF.